This T cell receptor (beta chain) came from a study of T-cell memory formation after mild COVID-19. Turning to the study itself: TCR clusters were largely donor specific.

A 5'RACE reaction primed in the constant segment made cDNA libraries of TCR alpha and TCR beta, and these carried sample barcodes and UMIs. TCRdb reprocessed the 5' RACE reads via MiXCR and lists one record per CDR3 protein. The sample contains 190,000 or so distinct CDR3 sequences, about a fifth of which appear only once. Findings and limits, study-wide: Confirmation was lacking for SARS-CoV-2 specificity of second-wave clones that peaked on day 37. Cross-reactive memory seemingly joined, as some responding clones were found in pre-infection memory.

This clonotype was detected a few times. Its cognate antigen is unknown. The CDR3 has 11 amino acids. Trimming removed 4 bases at V and 11 bases at J, with 11 bases between. Per germline, CDR1 MGHDK and CDR2 SYGVNS. The specimen was PBMCs or a T cell subset sorted from them (not recorded which). This TCR was recovered from an adult woman who had mild COVID-19 (a few samples of this study predate the infection). Cell type and time point are not known. The chain joins TRBV25-1 to TRBJ1-1; D remains ambiguous. CDR3 protein: CASSVDARAFF. CDR3 in DNA: TGTGCCAGCAGTGTAGACGCGAGGGCTTTCTTT.